This T cell receptor beta chain was identified in a study of T cell responses to AZD1222 COVID-19 vaccine. Study-level results: CD4 TCRs covered the whole spike, strongest at regions 160-218 and 743-854. At study baseline, merely more than 5 AZD1222 recipients were seropositive. Donors were largely white British and mainly female; clonal diversity was possibly underestimated. Targets within unmutated variant regions were reportedly found for nearly half of spike-specific TCRs.

Using immunoSEQ multiplex PCR, the repertoire was profiled, and TCRdb retains in-frame clones only, with some absent. The sample holds under 100,000 clones, 80% to 90% seen once. Trimming left V 0 bases short and J 4 bases short, with 9 bases between. Looked up from germline, CDR1 is SGHDN and CDR2 is FVKESK. This CDR3 comprises 14 residues. About this clone: Its antigen remains unidentified.

This clonotype was obtained from an adult who received the AZD1222 COVID-19 vaccine. The sample was peripheral blood, taken 28 days after the second AZD1222 dose. The chain uses TRBV14 and TRBJ1-2, with D uncertain. The CDR3 protein is CASSQDLGSYGYTF. CDR3 DNA sequence: TGTGCCAGCAGCCAAGATTTGGGGAGCTATGGCTACACCTTC.